These 17 T cell receptor beta chains originate from one sample sequenced in a study of CDR3 diversity in severe acne. TCRdb itself ran the PCR reads through MiXCR, one entry per CDR3 protein. The table includes more than 85,000 distinct CDR3 sequences, 48% detected once. Specimen: blood. Receptor source: a male donor in good health, serving as a control.

The sample holds many counts of this clonotype. V gene TRBV6-1 combines with J gene TRBJ2-1; possibly TRBD1 for D (6 bases). Trimming removed 2 bases at V and 7 bases at J, with 9 bases between. The CDR3 length is 13 residues. Germline V gene lookup returns CDR1 MNHNS and CDR2 SASEGT. CDR3 region: CASSEHRVNEQFF. CDR3 in DNA: TGTGCCAGCAGTGAACACAGGGTTAATGAGCAGTTCTTC.

This clonotype was counted only a few times. This chain uses TRBV24-1 with TRBJ2-7, with D perhaps TRBD1 (6 bases). The germline gives CDR1 KGHDR, CDR2 SFDVKD. The CDR3 has 15 residues. V was clipped by 2 bases and J by 5 bases, with 15 bases between them. Here the CDR3 reads CATSDSRTRGNEQYF. The CDR3 region has the DNA TGTGCCACCAGTGATTCGAGGACAAGGGGGAACGAGCAGTACTTC.

This clonotype has ten or more counts. The chain recombines TRBV5-8 with TRBJ2-3; D possibly matches TRBD1 or TRBD2 (7 bases each). Deletions cut 1 base from V and 6 bases from J, with 9 bases between. CDR1 is SGHTS and CDR2 is YDEGEE in the germline V gene. This CDR3 region has 13 residues. The chain's CDR3 is CASSLQGGDTQYF. Written as DNA, the CDR3 is TGTGCCAGCAGCTTGCAGGGGGGGGATACGCAGTATTTT.

This clonotype came up many times. The chain uses TRBV2 and TRBJ2-7, with D maybe TRBD2 (7 bases). Looked up from germline, CDR1 is SNHLY and CDR2 is FYNNEI. The CDR3 is 14 residues long. The V gene lost 0 bases and the J gene lost 5 bases, with 11 bases spanning the gap. The CDR3 region is CASSEARGRNEQYF. The CDR3 DNA follows: TGTGCCAGCAGTGAAGCGCGGGGGCGGAACGAGCAGTACTTC.

About this clonotype itself: One end of the junction varies from germline; a read error may be responsible. The V gene is TRBV24-1, the J gene TRBJ1-1; 10 bases fit TRBD1. The length of the CDR3 is 17 residues. Germline assignment: CDR1 KGHDR and CDR2 SFDVKD. CDR3 loop: CASSSLTGGMVNTEAFF. CDR3 DNA: TGTGCCAGCAGTTCCCTGACAGGGGGCATGGTGAACACTGAAGCTTTCTTT.

This clonotype came up many times. V usage is TRBV19 and J usage is TRBJ1-2, with D possibly matching TRBD1 (6 bases). The germline V gene has CDR1 LNHDA and CDR2 SQIVND (reference sequence). The CDR3 covers 15 residues. Trimming stripped 4 bases from V and 7 bases from J, with 19 bases between. The CDR3 bases are TGTGCCAGTAGTAGGGGCGTTGTGGGGGCGAGTGGCTACACCTTC. It translates to CASSRGVVGASGYTF.

Ten or more counts support this clonotype. This chain connects TRBV24-1 to TRBJ2-1, with D possibly TRBD2 on 6 matching bases. V shed 6 bases and J shed 4 bases, with 18 bases lying between them. Looked up from germline, CDR1 is KGHDR and CDR2 is SFDVKD. This CDR3 is built from 16 residues. CDR3 amino acids: CATSSPISRDYNEQFF. The CDR3 region has the DNA TGTGCCACCAGTTCCCCGATCTCGCGGGATTACAATGAGCAGTTCTTC.

This clonotype was seen ten or more times. The V and J genes are TRBV4-1 and TRBJ2-2, with D possibly matching TRBD1 (5 bases). The CDR3 is 16 residues long. CDR1 and CDR2 (germline): MGHRA, YSYEKL. The V end lost 2 bases, the J end lost 4 bases, and 14 bases lay between the germline ends. CDR3 nucleotides: TGCGCCAGCAGCCAATCAGTGACAGCGAGCACCGGGGAGCTGTTTTTT. Its protein is CASSQSVTASTGELFF.

This clonotype was seen a few times. This sequence joins TRBV6-1 and TRBJ1-5; 9 bases align to TRBD1. The CDR3 has 15 residues. In germline, CDR1 is MNHNS, CDR2 SASEGT. V lost 6 bases and J lost 6; bases outside the gene matches: 9. CDR3 protein: CASSETGGMAQPQHF. As DNA, the CDR3 is TGTGCCAGCAGCGAAACAGGGGGCATGGCTCAGCCCCAGCATTTT.

Details on this clonotype: The DNA is omitted, as the CDR3 cannot be located on it reliably, and the CDR3 follows TCRdb's listing. The J gene is TRBJ1-5, the V gene TRBV5-1; the table calls TRBD1, which could not be checked here. The CDR3 adds up to 18 amino acids, both ends counted. CDR1 and CDR2 from the germline V gene are SGHRS and YFSETQ. The CDR3 region is CASSLVQGCFLWTRHQHF.

J is TRBJ2-7 and V is TRBV10-2, with 10 bases fitting TRBD1. Germline trimming cut 5 bases from V and 2 bases from J; bases unmatched to any gene: 9. Germline V gene lookup returns CDR1 WSHSY and CDR2 SAAADI. The CDR3 is 16 amino acids. The CDR3 loop is CASSTGTGEETYEQYF. The CDR3 DNA reads TGCGCCAGCAGTACCGGGACAGGGGAAGAAACCTACGAGCAGTACTTC.

This clonotype is classed as medium-sized. The chain joins TRBV4-1 to TRBJ2-7; D is undetermined. Between the trimmed V and J ends, which lost 5 bases and 2 bases, there was a span of 13 bases. This CDR3 spans 14 amino acids. From germline, CDR1 is MGHRA and CDR2 YSYEKL. CDR3 region: CASSSSNGAYEQYF. The DNA of the CDR3 is TGCGCCAGCAGCTCCTCAAACGGTGCCTACGAGCAGTACTTC.

The rearrangement links TRBV28 to TRBJ1-2, with TRBD1 matching 8 bases. Germline V lookup: CDR1 MDHEN, CDR2 SYDVKM. V dropped 7 bases and J dropped 3; count of bases not matched to a gene: 1. This CDR3 is built from 12 residues. The CDR3 DNA is TGTGCCAGCACAGGGGGCCACTATGGCTACACCTTC. It specifies CASTGGHYGYTF.

This clonotype was detected only a few times. The chain couples TRBV20-1 to TRBJ2-2; TRBD1 might be the D (6 bases). The CDR3 covers 15 residues. The germline V gene encodes CDR1 DFQATT and CDR2 SNEGSKA (reference sequence). The DNA for the CDR3 is TGCACCCAACCGGGACAAGGGGTGGACACCGGGGAGCTGTTTTTT. Translated, it gives CTQPGQGVDTGELFF.

Concerning this clonotype: Compared with germline, one end of the junction differs, possibly owing to a read error. The V call is TRBV7-3, the J call TRBJ1-2; 7 bases map to TRBD1. The V gene's germline CDR1 is SGHTA and CDR2 FQGTGA. The CDR3 is 14 amino acids. The CDR3 protein is CASSPTGLAGGYPF. The DNA for the CDR3 is TGTGCCAGCAGCCCGACAGGGCTAGCGGGTGGCTACCCCTTC.

This rearrangement joins TRBV7-9 to TRBJ2-2; tentatively, D is TRBD1 or TRBD2 (5 bases each). Germline values: CDR1 SEHNR, CDR2 FQNEAQ (reference sequence). The CDR3 is 12 residues long. V lost 11 bases, J lost 1 base, and 8 bases lay in between. This CDR3 reads CAPGGNTGELFF. The CDR3 DNA is TGTGCCCCTGGGGGGAACACCGGGGAGCTGTTTTTT.

This clonotype came up once. This chain joins TRBV2 and TRBJ2-7; TRBD1 aligns across 9 bases. J gave up 3 bases and V 7 bases, and 10 bases lay outside the gene matches. Germline CDR1 and CDR2: SNHLY and FYNNEI. The CDR3 has 15 amino acids. CDR3 coding DNA: TGTGCCAGCATACCCGACAGGGGGGGTTTCTACGAGCAGTACTTC. Its protein product is CASIPDRGGFYEQYF.